These T cell receptor beta chains were read from a single sample in a study of CXCR3-negative and CXCR3-positive naive CD8 T cells. TCRdb reanalyzed the 5' RACE reads, giving one entry per CDR3 protein sequence and no DNA. The ten top clones account for roughly 0.41%, within a sample of around 140,000 distinct CDR3 sequences. The source material was naive CXCR3+ CD8+ T cells from blood. The source of these receptors is a human donor in good health. Some clones in this sample may be carry-over from other donors' samples. Both conserved end residues are part of each CDR3. Fields, in order: V gene, J gene, CDR3 protein.

v_call: TRBV4-3
j_call: TRBJ2-7
cdr3_aa: CASSQRLRDEQYF

v_call: TRBV7-3
j_call: TRBJ2-7
cdr3_aa: CASSFVGRRGTYEQYF

v_call: TRBV4-2
j_call: TRBJ2-1
cdr3_aa: CASSRTSEGANEQFF

v_call: TRBV7-6
j_call: TRBJ2-3
cdr3_aa: CASSQGLAGETSTDTQYF

v_call: TRBV20-1
j_call: TRBJ1-1
cdr3_aa: CSAEQNKGVWLFNTEAFF

v_call: TRBV28
j_call: TRBJ1-1
cdr3_aa: CASSPLGPGYTEAFF

v_call: TRBV19
j_call: TRBJ2-1
cdr3_aa: CASSPRTEEQFF

v_call: TRBV12-3/TRBV12-4
j_call: TRBJ2-7
cdr3_aa: CASIQGPDSYEQYF

v_call: TRBV20-1
j_call: TRBJ2-7
cdr3_aa: CSARDMGGDLLYEQYF

v_call: TRBV6-5
j_call: TRBJ2-2
cdr3_aa: CAGGANTGELFF

v_call: TRBV5-6
j_call: TRBJ2-2
cdr3_aa: CASSDARGQGYVGELFF

v_call: TRBV28
j_call: TRBJ1-1
cdr3_aa: CASRSMNTEAFF

v_call: TRBV28
j_call: TRBJ2-2
cdr3_aa: CASRLWGTGELFF

v_call: TRBV12-3/TRBV12-4
j_call: TRBJ2-3
cdr3_aa: CASRSDRGGDTQYF

v_call: TRBV19
j_call: TRBJ1-5
cdr3_aa: CASSIGVGNQPQHF

v_call: TRBV19
j_call: TRBJ2-3
cdr3_aa: CASLPRRGSESSTDTQYF

v_call: TRBV2
j_call: TRBJ2-7
cdr3_aa: CASSEVGTLNYEQYF

v_call: TRBV29-1
j_call: TRBJ1-2
cdr3_aa: CSVVSRVGNTYGYTF

v_call: TRBV4-3
j_call: TRBJ1-2
cdr3_aa: CASTPGTGDYGYTF

v_call: TRBV5-6
j_call: TRBJ2-7
cdr3_aa: CASSLLLAGLDEQYF

v_call: TRBV28
j_call: TRBJ1-1
cdr3_aa: CASSFTGRGLNTEAFF

v_call: TRBV5-6
j_call: TRBJ2-7
cdr3_aa: CASSFGSSNTYEQYF

v_call: TRBV20-1
j_call: TRBJ1-5
cdr3_aa: CSARDREGNQPQHF

v_call: TRBV7-8
j_call: TRBJ1-5
cdr3_aa: CASSSRWTSNQPQHF

v_call: TRBV15
j_call: TRBJ1-5
cdr3_aa: CATSADSVNQPQHF

v_call: TRBV19
j_call: TRBJ2-2
cdr3_aa: CASNTAGGAGELFF

v_call: TRBV15
j_call: TRBJ1-2
cdr3_aa: CATSRTVTNYGYTF